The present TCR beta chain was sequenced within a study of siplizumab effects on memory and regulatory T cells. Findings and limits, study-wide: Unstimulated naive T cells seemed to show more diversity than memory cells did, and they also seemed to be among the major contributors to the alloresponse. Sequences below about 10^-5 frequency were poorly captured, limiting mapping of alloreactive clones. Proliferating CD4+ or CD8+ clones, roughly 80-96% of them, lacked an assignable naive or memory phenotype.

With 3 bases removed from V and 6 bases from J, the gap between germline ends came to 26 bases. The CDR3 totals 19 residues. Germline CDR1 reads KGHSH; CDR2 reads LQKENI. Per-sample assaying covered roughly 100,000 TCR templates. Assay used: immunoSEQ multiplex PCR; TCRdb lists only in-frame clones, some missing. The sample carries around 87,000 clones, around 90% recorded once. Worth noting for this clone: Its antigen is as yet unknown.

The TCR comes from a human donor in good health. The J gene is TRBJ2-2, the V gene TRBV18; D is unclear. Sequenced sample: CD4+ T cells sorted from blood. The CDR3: CASSPTRDRTARSAGELFF. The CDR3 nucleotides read TGTGCCAGCTCACCCACGAGAGATCGCACAGCCAGGAGCGCCGGGGAGCTGTTTTTT.